This T cell receptor beta chain was identified during a study of T cells after yellow fever vaccination. Study-level background: Those fractions that held only low numbers of cells were prepared using the SMART-Seq v4 Ultra Low Input RNA kit. Study-wide points: After the booster, 96% of CD4 and about 90% of CD8 primary-response clones were re-detected. Researchers report a weaker secondary response that nonetheless peaked faster, day 5 versus 15.

This clonotype was recorded many times. UMIs were added to TCR cDNA along with a universal primer site when it was made by 5'RACE template switching. MiXCR was run by TCRdb on the 5' RACE reads, yielding one entry per CDR3 protein. Of 50,000 or so distinct CDR3 sequences listed, less than 8.5% were seen once; the top ten hold less than 25%. There are 16 residues in the CDR3. The V gene's germline CDR1 is MGHRA and CDR2 YSYEKL. J lost 5 bases, V lost 4 bases, and 12 bases had no gene match. The sample here was CD8+ T cells not binding an NS4B(214-222) dextramer, sorted from PBMCs, taken 35 to 50 days after the first yellow fever vaccination. This chain connects TRBV4-1 to TRBJ2-5; 8 bases map to TRBD1. The TCR sequence derives from a young man who received the YFV17D yellow fever vaccine. Here the CDR3 reads CASSLWDRYDVETQYF. CDR3 DNA: TGCGCCAGCAGCCTCTGGGACAGGTACGACGTGGAGACCCAGTACTTC.